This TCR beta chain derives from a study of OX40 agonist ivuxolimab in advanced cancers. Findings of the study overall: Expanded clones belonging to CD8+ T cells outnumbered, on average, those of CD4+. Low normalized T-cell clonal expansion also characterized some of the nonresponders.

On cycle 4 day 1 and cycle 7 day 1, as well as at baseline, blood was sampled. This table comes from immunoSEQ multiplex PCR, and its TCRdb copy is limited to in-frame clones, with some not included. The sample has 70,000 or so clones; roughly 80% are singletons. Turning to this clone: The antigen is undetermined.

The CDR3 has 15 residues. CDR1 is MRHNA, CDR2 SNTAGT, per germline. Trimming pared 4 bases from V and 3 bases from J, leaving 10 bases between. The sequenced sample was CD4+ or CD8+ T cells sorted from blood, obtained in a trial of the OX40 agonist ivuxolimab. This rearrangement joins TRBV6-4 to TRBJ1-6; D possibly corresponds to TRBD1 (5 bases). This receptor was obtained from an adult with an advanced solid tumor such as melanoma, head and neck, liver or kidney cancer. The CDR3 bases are TGTGCCAGCAGTGCCCTACAGGACTATAATTCACCCCTCCACTTT. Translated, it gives CASSALQDYNSPLHF.